The 31 T cell receptor beta chains below come from one sample, sequenced in a study of blood T cells in healthy people across ages. PCR was performed a second time for about 7 to 11 cycles using a sample-barcoded 5' primer and a J-beta primer mix. Each CDR3 protein gets one entry after TCRdb re-called the 5' RACE reads with MiXCR. The table has 550,000 to 650,000 distinct CDR3 sequences, approximately 30% seen once. Sequenced material: blood. Receptors were obtained from a woman aged 80 or older in good health.

Many counts were recorded for this clonotype. The chain uses TRBV27 and TRBJ1-5; TRBD1 is a possible D gene (6 bases). Trimming cost V 5 bases and J 8 bases, with 19 bases left between them. CDR3 length: 15 amino acids. The V gene's germline CDR1 is MNHEY and CDR2 SMNVEV (reference sequence). The CDR3, as DNA: TGTGCCAGCAGTGCGACAGGAACGTCGCTGGAGCCCCAGCATTTT. Amino acid sequence: CASSATGTSLEPQHF.

The genes are TRBV10-3 and TRBJ1-1; 9 nucleotides match TRBD1. Trimming at V came to 8 bases and at J to 3 bases, leaving 4 bases not matched to a gene. The CDR3 spans 13 residues. Germline loops: CDR1 ENHRY, CDR2 SYGVKD. The CDR3 sequence: CAIGRTGDTEAFF. Here the CDR3 DNA reads TGTGCCATCGGCCGGACAGGGGACACTGAAGCTTTCTTT.

Notes on this clonotype: This sequence may be a read error, since a much larger clone differs from it by one base. The rearrangement joins TRBV18 to TRBJ2-1; D gene unclear. CDR3 length: 14 amino acids. Germline CDR1 reads KGHSH; CDR2 reads LQKENI. The CDR3 DNA reads TGTGCCAGCTCACCATCTCCAGTTAAAGATGAGCAGATCTTC. Protein sequence: CASSPSPVKDEQIF.

This clonotype has just a few counts. The chain has TRBV6-1 and TRBJ1-1; TRBD1 is a possible D gene (6 bases). V lost 0 bases and J 3 bases, leaving 8 bases between the germline ends. The CDR3 is 14 residues long. Germline loops: CDR1 MNHNS, CDR2 SASEGT. In DNA form, the CDR3 reads TGTGCCAGCAGTGAAGCGCGGGGGCACACTGAAGCTTTCTTT. Its translation is CASSEARGHTEAFF.

A word on this clonotype: The junction departs from the called germline gene at one end, perhaps through a read error. The chain couples TRBV2 to TRBJ1-4, with 7 bases fitting TRBD1. CDR1 is SNHLY, CDR2 FYNNEI, per germline. The CDR3 totals 14 residues. CDR3 bases: TGTGCCAGCAGGGAAGACAGGGCTAATGAAAAACTGTTTTTT. Protein product: CASREDRANEKLFF.

The chain couples TRBV27 to TRBJ2-1, with D perhaps matching TRBD1 or TRBD2 (5 bases each). This CDR3 contains 17 residues. The V and J ends lost 5 bases and 9 bases respectively, with 26 bases between them. CDR1 and CDR2 (germline): MNHEY, SMNVEV (reference sequence). Written as DNA, the CDR3 is TGTGCCAGCAGTCTGGCCCTAGGGGACGGAATTGTCGGTGAGCAGTTCTTC. Amino acid sequence: CASSLALGDGIVGEQFF.

This clonotype occurred many times. The J gene is TRBJ1-5, the V gene TRBV5-5, with D possibly matching TRBD1 (6 bases). Trimming cost V 4 bases and J 4 bases, with 9 bases left between them. This CDR3 spans 13 amino acids. CDR1 is SGHKS, CDR2 YYEKEE, per germline (reference sequence). The CDR3 here is CASSRTENQPQHF. The DNA of the CDR3 is TGTGCCAGCAGCCGGACAGAGAATCAGCCCCAGCATTTT. The full variable domain, in which reference TRBV5-5 and TRBJ1-5 provide the parts outside the CDR3, is DAGVTQSPTHLIKTRGQQVTLRCSPISGHKSVSWYQQVLGQGPQFIFQYYEKEERGRGNFPDRFSARQFPNYSSELNVNALLLGDSALYLCASSRTENQPQHFGDGTRLSIL.

The chain couples TRBV7-7 to TRBJ1-6, with D unresolved. CDR1 and CDR2 (germline): SSHAT, FNYEAQ (reference sequence). The CDR3 length is 13 residues. The CDR3 is CATGEGRNSPLHF. CDR3 coding DNA: TGTGCTACCGGCGAGGGTCGGAATTCACCCCTCCACTTT.

This clonotype was counted ten times or more. V usage is TRBV5-1 and J usage is TRBJ1-2, with TRBD1 identical over 7 bases. Germline CDR1 and CDR2: SGHRS and YFSETQ. J gave up 5 bases and V 0 bases, and 7 bases lay outside the gene matches. The CDR3 is made up of 15 amino acids. The DNA for the CDR3 is TGCGCCAGCAGCTTGGCGGGGACAGAGCCTTATGGCTACACCTTC. It specifies CASSLAGTEPYGYTF.

This clonotype turned up a few times. A much larger clonotype is one base distant, so this may be a read error. V and J are TRBV27 and TRBJ2-3, with D perhaps assigned TRBD1 or TRBD2 (7 bases each). V was shortened by 6 bases and J by 4 bases, with 14 bases between the two germline ends. Germline lookup yields CDR1 MNHEY and CDR2 SMNVEV (reference sequence). The CDR3 totals 14 residues. In DNA form, the CDR3 reads TGTGCCAGCAGGACAGGGAGGGGGGCAGATACGCAGTATTTT. Translation: CASRTGRGADTQYF.

The chain uses TRBV28 and TRBJ1-6; the match to TRBD1 covers 9 bases. Germline values: CDR1 MDHEN, CDR2 SYDVKM. The CDR3 is made up of 16 amino acids. V shed 4 bases and J 10 bases; nucleotides not matched to a gene: 11. CDR3 bases: TGTGCCAGCAGTTCGGTCCCGGGACAGGGAAAATCACCCCTCCACTTT. Encoded protein: CASSSVPGQGKSPLHF.

Worth noting for this clonotype: This is likely a read error, given that the CDR3 carries no conserved phenylalanine or tryptophan at its end. V is TRBV11-2 and J is TRBJ1-1; D is possibly TRBD1 (6 bases). V was shortened by 5 bases and J by 4 bases, with 14 bases between the two germline ends. Germline V gene lookup returns CDR1 SGHAT and CDR2 FQNNGV. The length of the CDR3 is 14 residues. CDR3 sequence (DNA): TGTGCCAGCAGCCGGGACAACCGGGGCACTGAAGCTTTCGTT. Translation: CASSRDNRGTEAFV.

This chain uses TRBV18 with TRBJ1-4; D call uncertain. Germline-derived CDR1 and CDR2 are KGHSH and LQKENI. The CDR3 loop spans 14 amino acids. The V end lost 0 bases, the J end lost 8 bases, and 10 bases lay between the germline ends. Here the CDR3 DNA reads TGTGCCAGCTCACCACCGAGGGCAGACGAAAAACTGTTTTTT. Translating it yields CASSPPRADEKLFF.

This clonotype has ten or more counts. CDR3 loop: CASSSGTGGSPQDTQYF. The CDR3 coding sequence is TGCGCCAGCAGCAGCGGGACAGGGGGCTCCCCCCAGGATACGCAGTATTTT. V is TRBV5-1 and J is TRBJ2-3; 12 bases map to TRBD1. Germline values: CDR1 SGHRS, CDR2 YFSETQ. V gave up 4 bases and J gave up 6 bases; unmatched junction bases: 12. This CDR3 contains 17 residues.

This chain connects TRBV20-1 to TRBJ2-1, with 8 bases matching TRBD1. Germline V gene sequence: CDR1 DFQATT, CDR2 SNEGSKA (reference sequence). The CDR3 consists of 16 residues. The V segment lost 4 bases and the J segment 4 bases; nucleotides outside the gene matches: 12. CDR3 coding DNA: TGCAGTGCTAACTTGGTCGGGACAGGCTCTTACAATGAGCAGTTCTTC. Its protein is CSANLVGTGSYNEQFF.

The sample holds many counts of this clonotype. The CDR3 sequence: CASSLEERGETQYF. The CDR3 DNA sequence: TGCGCCAGCAGCTTGGAGGAAAGGGGGGAGACCCAGTACTTC. The chain combines TRBV5-1 with TRBJ2-5; weak D call: TRBD1 (6 bases). The CDR3 covers 14 residues. Trimming left V 0 bases short and J 5 bases short, with 11 bases between. Germline values: CDR1 SGHRS, CDR2 YFSETQ.

The rearrangement links TRBV3-1 to TRBJ2-2; perhaps D is TRBD1 or TRBD2 (5 bases each). The CDR3 sequence is 16 residues long. V lost 0 bases, J lost 2 bases, and 10 bases lay in between. The germline CDR1 and CDR2 sequences are LGHDT and YNNKEL (reference sequence). The CDR3 DNA reads as TGTGCCAGCAGCCAAGACCCCGGGACCAACACCGGGGAGCTGTTTTTT. Residues: CASSQDPGTNTGELFF.

The V gene is TRBV5-1, the J gene TRBJ2-6; TRBD1 matches at 7 bases. The V and J ends lost 0 bases and 9 bases, in that order; junction bases with no gene match: 9. Looked up from germline, CDR1 is SGHRS and CDR2 is YFSETQ. CDR3 length: 16 amino acids. CDR3 DNA sequence: TGCGCCAGCAGCTTGGATGCTCGGACAGGTGTCAACGTCCTGACTTTC. Encoded protein: CASSLDARTGVNVLTF.

A note on this clonotype: A much larger clone lies a single base off, so this may be a read error. The V gene is TRBV3-1, the J gene TRBJ2-4, with TRBD1 identical over 7 bases. The J call may be incorrect, as the DNA end agrees better with TRBJ2-7. Germline lookup yields CDR1 LGHDT and CDR2 YNNKEL (reference sequence). CDR3 size: 15 residues. The CDR3 nucleotides are TGTGCCAGCAGCCACCCGACAGGGCCTCGGGGCGAGCAGTACTTC. It encodes CASSHPTGPRGEQYF.

This clonotype has more than one count but fewer than ten. In DNA, the CDR3 is TGTGCCAGCACTTCTCAGGGACAGGGTTATGGCTACACCTTC. Translated, it gives CASTSQGQGYGYTF. V usage is TRBV5-4 and J usage is TRBJ1-2; TRBD1 matches at 9 bases. The germline CDR1 and CDR2 sequences are SGHNT and YYREEE (reference sequence). This CDR3 spans 14 amino acids. J gave up 5 bases and V 6 bases, and 8 bases lay outside the gene matches.

This clonotype was counted many times. The chain uses TRBV9 and TRBJ2-3, with D tentatively TRBD2 (6 bases). The CDR3 runs to 15 residues. The V gene's germline CDR1 is SGDLS and CDR2 YYNGEE. The V end lost 2 bases, the J end lost 1 base, and 11 bases lay between the germline ends. CDR3 sequence (DNA): TGTGCCAGCAGCGTCGGCCAGCGGGGCACAGATACGCAGTATTTT. This translates into CASSVGQRGTDTQYF. The variable domain in full, with the rest retrieved from reference TRBV9 and TRBJ2-3, is DSGVTQTPKHLITATGQRVTLRCSPRSGDLSVYWYQQSLDQGLQFLIQYYNGEERAKGNILERFSAQQFPDLHSELNLSSLELGDSALYFCASSVGQRGTDTQYFGPGTRLTVL.

This clonotype occurred many times. The chain employs TRBV6-5 and TRBJ2-7; 10 bases are a match to TRBD1. The CDR3 is 14 amino acids. Germline CDR1 MNHEY, CDR2 SVGAGI. The junction had 9 bases not matched to a gene; V was cut back by 6 bases and J by 7 bases. The CDR3: CASRLATGGGEQYF. The DNA of the CDR3 is TGTGCCAGCAGATTAGCGACAGGGGGCGGGGAGCAGTACTTC.

This clonotype was observed at least ten times. The chain is built from TRBV20-1 and TRBJ2-7; possibly TRBD1 for D (5 bases). V was pared by 2 bases and J by 6 bases, with 11 bases between. The germline CDR1 and CDR2 sequences are DFQATT and SNEGSKA (reference sequence). CDR3 length: 12 residues. The CDR3 nucleotides are TGCAGTGCTAGAAGTCACACAGGCGAGCAGTACTTC. This translates into CSARSHTGEQYF.

The chain carries TRBV5-6 and TRBJ1-1, with D possibly being TRBD1 (6 bases). CDR1 SGHDT and CDR2 YYEEEE come from the germline V gene. Trimming cost V 4 bases and J 3 bases, with 16 bases left between them. CDR3 size: 15 residues. The CDR3, as DNA: TGTGCCAGCAGCCCGGGAGACAGGCCGTACACTGAAGCTTTCTTT. This gives the protein CASSPGDRPYTEAFF.

In this sample, this clonotype turned up many times. Possible read error: a much larger clone is one base away. V and J are TRBV7-9 and TRBJ2-5, with D perhaps given as TRBD1 or TRBD2 (5 bases each). The V end lost 0 bases, the J end lost 11 bases, and 22 bases lay between the germline ends. The CDR3 has 16 residues. Looked up from germline, CDR1 is SEHNR and CDR2 is FQNEAQ (reference sequence). CDR3 coding DNA: TGTGCCAGCAGCTTAGCGGGATCGATCCCTGGGGGTGAGCAGTACTTC. Encoded protein: CASSLAGSIPGGEQYF.

This clonotype was counted ten times or more. The CDR3 loop is CASSSVGNQPQHF. The CDR3 nucleotides are TGTGCCAGCAGTTCTGTGGGCAATCAGCCCCAGCATTTT. The J gene is TRBJ1-5, the V gene TRBV12-3 or TRBV12-4; D is ambiguous. V was pared by 4 bases and J by 2 bases, with 6 bases between. This CDR3 has 13 amino acids.

This clonotype was observed at least ten times. V gene TRBV5-1 combines with J gene TRBJ1-2; D unclear. Germline V lookup: CDR1 SGHRS, CDR2 YFSETQ. The CDR3 runs 13 residues. The germline V and J ends were trimmed by 0 bases and 7 bases, with 10 bases remaining between them. CDR3 loop: CASSLEISAGYTF. DNA of the CDR3: TGCGCCAGCAGCTTGGAAATATCTGCTGGCTACACCTTC.

This rearrangement joins TRBV27 to TRBJ1-6; D gene ambiguous. CDR1 is MNHEY and CDR2 is SMNVEV in the germline V gene (reference sequence). V gave up 5 bases and J gave up 8 bases, with 7 bases separating them. The CDR3 contains 12 residues. CDR3 region: CASSLGYSPLHF. In nucleotides, the CDR3 is TGTGCCAGCAGTCTGGGCTATTCACCCCTCCACTTT.

V is TRBV7-9 and J is TRBJ1-4; 9 bases map to TRBD1. CDR1 and CDR2 from the germline V gene are SEHNR and FQNEAQ (reference sequence). This CDR3 is 14 amino acids long. V was pared by 5 bases and J by 8 bases, with 6 bases of the junction left unmatched. The CDR3 region has the DNA TGTGCCAGCAGCGGACAGGGGCTTGGGGAAAAACTGTTTTTT. This translates into CASSGQGLGEKLFF.

This clonotype showed up many times. This chain links TRBV20-1 with TRBJ2-3; 10 nucleotides line up with TRBD2. CDR3 length: 18 residues. The V and J ends lost 3 bases and 7 bases, in that order; junction bases with no gene match: 19. Germline values: CDR1 DFQATT, CDR2 SNEGSKA (reference sequence). The CDR3 sequence is CSASPPGRLAGDVHTQYF. CDR3 bases: TGCAGTGCTAGTCCCCCGGGAAGACTAGCGGGCGACGTGCATACGCAGTATTTT.

This clonotype was seen repeatedly, ten times or more. The chain carries TRBV7-2 and TRBJ1-2; D is unclear. The length of the CDR3 is 13 residues. Between the trimmed V and J ends, which lost 3 bases and 8 bases, there was a span of 13 bases. The V gene's germline CDR1 is SGHTA and CDR2 FQGNSA. The CDR3 is CASSLTGLAGYTF. CDR3 bases: TGTGCCAGCAGCTTGACCGGGTTAGCCGGCTACACCTTC.